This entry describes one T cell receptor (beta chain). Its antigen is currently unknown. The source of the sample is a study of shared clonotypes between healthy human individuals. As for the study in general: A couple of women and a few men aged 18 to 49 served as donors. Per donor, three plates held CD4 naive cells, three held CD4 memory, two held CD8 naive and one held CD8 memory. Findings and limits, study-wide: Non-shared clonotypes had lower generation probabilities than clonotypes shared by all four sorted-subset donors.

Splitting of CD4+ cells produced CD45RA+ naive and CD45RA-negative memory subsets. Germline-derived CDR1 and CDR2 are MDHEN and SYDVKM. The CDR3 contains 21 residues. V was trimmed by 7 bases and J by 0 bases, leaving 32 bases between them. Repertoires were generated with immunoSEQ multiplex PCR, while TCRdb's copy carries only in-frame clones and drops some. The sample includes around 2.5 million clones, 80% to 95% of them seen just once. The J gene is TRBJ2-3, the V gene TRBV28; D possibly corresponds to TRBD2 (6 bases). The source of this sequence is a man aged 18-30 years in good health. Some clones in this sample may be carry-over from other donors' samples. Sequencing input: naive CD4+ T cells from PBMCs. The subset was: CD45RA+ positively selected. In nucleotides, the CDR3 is TGTGCCAGCACCGTGGCGGGGTCTCTTTTAGTGTGGGGATCTAGCACAGATACGCAGTATTTT. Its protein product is CASTVAGSLLVWGSSTDTQYF.